These 28 T cell receptor beta chains share one sample of origin, sequenced in a study of TIL therapy for anti-PD-1-resistant metastatic lung cancer. Time point here: pre-treatment sample, taken before nivolumab and TIL therapy. The immunoSEQ assay was v3. The assay was immunoSEQ multiplex PCR, and TCRdb's table has in-frame clones only and misses some. The sample has tens of thousands of clones; around 81% are singletons. Sequenced material: blood, taken at baseline. The receptor source for this set is a person between 25 and 80 years old with non-small cell lung cancer.

This clone turned up a few times. The J gene is TRBJ2-5, the V gene TRBV12-1; the D call in the table, TRBD2, was not verified against the DNA. TRBV12-1 is classified as a pseudogene. The CDR3 runs 16 residues. The CDR3 coding sequence is TGTGCCAGCAGCTTTCTTCGGAGGGCCGGCCAAGAGACCCAGTACTTC. This translates into CASSFLRRAGQETQYF.

This chain links TRBV5-1 with TRBJ2-1; 10 bases are shared with TRBD1. CDR3 length equals 16 residues. V shed 2 bases and J 7 bases; nucleotides not matched to a gene: 9. Germline V lookup: CDR1 SGHRS, CDR2 YFSETQ. The CDR3 spells CASSLRQGALVNEQFF. The CDR3 DNA reads TGCGCCAGCAGCTTAAGACAGGGGGCTCTCGTGAATGAGCAGTTCTTC.

This clone occurred a few times. V is TRBV5-4 and J is TRBJ2-2; no definite D call. CDR3 length: 16 amino acids. V was cut by 4 bases and J by 0 bases, with 13 bases left in between. Per germline, CDR1 SGHNT and CDR2 YYREEE (reference sequence). CDR3 in amino acids: CASSVESLSNTGELFF. The DNA of the CDR3 is TGTGCCAGCAGCGTTGAGAGCCTTTCGAACACCGGGGAGCTGTTTTTT.

V and J are TRBV28 and TRBJ1-2; D might be TRBD1 (6 bases). The CDR3 has 16 residues. The germline V gene encodes CDR1 MDHEN and CDR2 SYDVKM. Trimming took 3 bases from V and 2 from J, leaving 16 bases between them. DNA for the CDR3: TGTGCCAGCAGTTTCAAACCGGGACACTTAAACTATGGCTACACCTTC. It encodes CASSFKPGHLNYGYTF.

This clone has more than one count but fewer than ten. The CDR3 protein is CASSSGRRVGFQETQYF. In DNA form, the CDR3 reads TGCGCCAGCAGCTCCGGTCGCAGGGTGGGGTTCCAAGAGACCCAGTACTTC. This chain uses TRBV5-1 with TRBJ2-5, with a weak D call TRBD1 (5 bases). In germline, CDR1 is SGHRS, CDR2 YFSETQ. CDR3 length: 17 residues. V lost 3 bases and J lost 1, with 19 bases in between.

This rearrangement joins TRBV4-3 to TRBJ1-2; possibly TRBD1 for D (5 bases). V was pared by 1 base and J by 5 bases, with 14 bases between. The CDR3 is 15 residues long. Germline V lookup: CDR1 LGHNA, CDR2 YSLEER. CDR3 bases: TGCGCCAGCAGCCAAGTGTCGTGGGGGGATTATGGCTACACCTTC. This gives the protein CASSQVSWGDYGYTF.

The chain recombines TRBV9 with TRBJ1-2; TRBD1 is a possible D gene (5 bases). From germline, CDR1 is SGDLS and CDR2 YYNGEE. The germline V and J ends were trimmed by 4 bases and 5 bases, with 15 bases remaining between them. CDR3 size: 14 residues. The CDR3 nucleotides read TGTGCCAGCAGCCCCCCGGGGCGGCGGTATGGCTACACCTTC. Its protein product is CASSPPGRRYGYTF.

This clone showed up just once. V and J are TRBV5-1 and TRBJ2-5; TRBD2 agrees at 14 bases. Germline V gene sequence: CDR1 SGHRS, CDR2 YFSETQ. V shed 4 bases and J 14 bases; nucleotides not matched to a gene: 16. CDR3 size: 16 residues. Written as DNA, the CDR3 is TGCGCCAGCAGCCCACCAACCGGGACTAGCGGGAGTAAACCCTACTTC. Translation gives CASSPPTGTSGSKPYF.

The V gene is TRBV7-8, the J gene TRBJ2-5; 7 bases align to TRBD1. From germline, CDR1 is SGHVS and CDR2 FQNEAQ. The J segment lost 5 bases and the V segment lost 5 bases, leaving 5 bases of the junction unmatched. The CDR3 has 13 residues. CDR3 protein: CASSLQGTETQYF. CDR3 sequence (DNA): TGTGCCAGCAGCCTACAGGGGACGGAGACCCAGTACTTC.

This chain links TRBV27 with TRBJ2-3; 14 bases fit TRBD2. The germline gives CDR1 MNHEY, CDR2 SMNVEV (reference sequence). The ends lost 6 bases at V and 2 bases at J; junction bases unmatched: 13. The CDR3 is 19 residues long. The CDR3 here is CASSDRLAGGPPYTDTQYF. Written as DNA, the CDR3 is TGTGCCAGCAGCGACCGACTAGCGGGGGGGCCTCCCTACACAGATACGCAGTATTTT.

The V and J genes are TRBV6-1 and TRBJ1-6, with D possibly matching TRBD1 (5 bases). Germline V gene data show CDR1 as MNHNS and CDR2 as SASEGT. The V end was cut by 0 bases, the J end by 7 bases, with 7 bases between. The CDR3 is 14 amino acids. CDR3 bases: TGTGCCAGCAGTGAAGCCGGACAAAATTCACCCCTCCACTTT. It is translated as CASSEAGQNSPLHF.

The chain recombines TRBV28 with TRBJ2-5, with D perhaps matching TRBD1 or TRBD2 (5 bases each). Trimming took off 2 bases at V and 2 bases at J, with 6 bases between the two ends. Germline CDR1 reads MDHEN; CDR2 reads SYDVKM. The CDR3 spans 13 residues. The DNA of the CDR3 is TGTGCCAGCAGTTTAGGGACGCAAGAGACCCAGTACTTC. It encodes CASSLGTQETQYF.

The rearrangement joins TRBV14 to TRBJ2-2, with 8 bases identical to TRBD1. The CDR3 consists of 18 residues. V lost 3 bases to trimming and J lost 3 bases; unmatched junction nucleotides: 12. Germline assignment: CDR1 SGHDN and CDR2 FVKESK. CDR3 bases: TGTGCCAGCAGCCATAGGATCCCCGGGACAGGCTACACCGGGGAGCTGTTTTTT. Encoded protein: CASSHRIPGTGYTGELFF.

The rearrangement links TRBV5-1 to TRBJ2-1; D ambiguous. This CDR3 comprises 13 residues. Trimming left V 3 bases short and J 8 bases short, with 12 bases between. The V gene's germline CDR1 is SGHRS and CDR2 YFSETQ. CDR3 bases: TGCGCCAGCAGCTCCCTGTTTTCGGATGAGCAGTTCTTC. Residues: CASSSLFSDEQFF. The complete variable domain, with remaining parts taken from reference TRBV5-1 and TRBJ2-1, reads KAGVTQTPRYLIKTRGQQVTLSCSPISGHRSVSWYQQTPGQGLQFLFEYFSETQRNKGNFPGRFSGRQFSNSRSEMNVSTLELGDSALYLCASSSLFSDEQFFGPGTRLTVL.

This clone was observed a single time. The CDR3 protein is CASSEGLGGLPYEQYF. The CDR3 nucleotides are TGTGCCAGCAGCGAAGGTCTGGGGGGCTTACCCTACGAGCAGTACTTC. The chain combines TRBV9 with TRBJ2-7, with D perhaps TRBD1 or TRBD2 (6 bases each). The V end was cut by 3 bases, the J end by 2 bases, with 18 bases between. Germline CDR1 is SGDLS and CDR2 is YYNGEE. The length of the CDR3 is 16 residues.

This chain connects TRBV11-2 to TRBJ2-6; no firm D call. CDR3 length equals 19 residues. Trimming left V 5 bases short and J 0 bases short, with 20 bases between. In germline, CDR1 is SGHAT, CDR2 FQNNGV. CDR3 nucleotides: TGTGCCAGCAGCCAGCAAGTCGGGTCCCGCTCCTCTGGGGCCAACGTCCTGACTTTC. This encodes CASSQQVGSRSSGANVLTF.

This chain links TRBV10-3 with TRBJ2-4; 7 bases line up with TRBD1. The CDR3 runs to 15 residues. Trimming removed 6 bases from V and 0 bases from J; junction bases left unmatched: 5. Germline V gene sequence: CDR1 ENHRY, CDR2 SYGVKD. In DNA, the CDR3 is TGTGCCATCAGCCGGGACAGTCTAGCCAAAAACATTCAGTACTTC. Protein sequence: CAISRDSLAKNIQYF.

This sequence joins TRBV6-4 and TRBJ2-3, with 10 bases fitting TRBD2. Per the germline V gene, CDR1 is MRHNA and CDR2 is SNTAGT. The CDR3 sequence is 15 residues long. The J segment lost 2 bases and the V segment lost 5 bases, leaving 4 bases of the junction unmatched. For the CDR3, the DNA is TGTGCCAGCAGTCCCGGGACTAGCGCCACAGATACGCAGTATTTT. Translation gives CASSPGTSATDTQYF.

The chain links TRBV30 to TRBJ1-4; D is unresolved. There are 14 residues in the CDR3. CDR1 and CDR2 (germline): GTSNPN, SVGIG (reference sequence). V was pared by 2 bases and J by 11 bases, with 18 bases between. DNA for the CDR3: TGTGCCTGGAGTCGTGCTACCCCCCACAATAAACTGTTTTTT. Its protein product is CAWSRATPHNKLFF.

The chain uses TRBV19 and TRBJ2-7; D is possibly TRBD2 (5 bases). This CDR3 is built from 14 residues. The V gene lost 5 bases and the J gene lost 0 bases, with 11 bases spanning the gap. Germline V lookup: CDR1 LNHDA, CDR2 SQIVND (reference sequence). Here the CDR3 reads CASSPTDFSYEQYF. DNA for the CDR3: TGTGCCAGTAGTCCGACGGACTTCTCCTACGAGCAGTACTTC.

This clone was recorded only once. DNA for the CDR3: TGTGCCAGCAGTTCCCGTCCTAACACTGAAGCTTTCTTT. It translates to CASSSRPNTEAFF. This chain uses TRBV6-6 with TRBJ1-1; the D is unclear. Trimming cost V 4 bases and J 2 bases, with 8 bases left between them. Per germline, CDR1 MNHNY and CDR2 SVGAGI (reference sequence). This CDR3 has 13 amino acids.

The chain combines TRBV10-2 with TRBJ2-5; 7 positions match TRBD2. The germline CDR1 and CDR2 sequences are WSHSY and SAAADI. CDR3 length equals 19 residues. V was clipped by 6 bases and J by 4 bases; unmatched bases: 23. The CDR3 coding sequence is TGCGCCAGCAGGGGAGGGGCGGGAGTATTGCCCGGGATCGGAGAGACCCAGTACTTC. Protein: CASRGGAGVLPGIGETQYF.

This clone has only a few counts. This chain joins TRBV9 and TRBJ1-3; D unresolved. The CDR3 has 15 residues. The germline V and J ends were trimmed by 3 bases and 2 bases, with 12 bases remaining between them. CDR1 is SGDLS and CDR2 is YYNGEE in the germline V gene. The CDR3 region has the DNA TGTGCCAGCAGCGGGGGAGAGGGAACTGGAAACACCATATATTTT. Protein sequence: CASSGGEGTGNTIYF.

This clone turned up a few times. CDR3 residues: CASSPGGSSGNTIYF. CDR3 sequence (DNA): TGTGCCAGCAGCCCCGGAGGGTCCTCTGGAAACACCATATATTTT. V is TRBV9 and J is TRBJ1-3; no clear D. This CDR3 comprises 15 residues. Trimming removed 4 bases at V and 0 bases at J, with 11 bases between. The germline gives CDR1 SGDLS, CDR2 YYNGEE.

The V call is TRBV27, the J call TRBJ2-6, with D uncertain. In germline, CDR1 is MNHEY, CDR2 SMNVEV (reference sequence). This CDR3 spans 14 amino acids. V lost 6 bases to trimming and J lost 4 bases, with 10 bases between them. CDR3 residues: CASRGNSGANVLTF. The DNA for the CDR3 is TGTGCCAGCAGAGGGAATTCGGGGGCCAACGTCCTGACTTTC.

The DNA for the CDR3 is TGTCCCTTAAGAATTAACTATGGCTACACCTTC. Protein sequence: CPLRINYGYTF. V usage is TRBV21-1 and J usage is TRBJ1-2. TRBV21-1 is a pseudogene locus. This CDR3 is 11 amino acids long.

V and J are TRBV27 and TRBJ2-5; 8 bases agree with TRBD1. From germline, CDR1 is MNHEY and CDR2 SMNVEV (reference sequence). The trim removed 5 bases at V and 5 bases at J, leaving 13 bases unmatched. The CDR3 extends over 16 amino acids. In nucleotides, the CDR3 is TGTGCCAGCAGTCTTATCGGACAGGGCTTCTTGGAGACCCAGTACTTC. Translating gives CASSLIGQGFLETQYF.

The gene calls are TRBV27 and TRBJ2-5, with 8 bases identical to TRBD2. The V and J ends lost 5 bases and 4 bases, in that order; junction bases with no gene match: 3. The CDR3 contains 13 residues. Germline values: CDR1 MNHEY, CDR2 SMNVEV (reference sequence). The CDR3 region has the DNA TGTGCCAGCAGTATGGCGGGAGGAGAGACCCAGTACTTC. Encoded protein: CASSMAGGETQYF.